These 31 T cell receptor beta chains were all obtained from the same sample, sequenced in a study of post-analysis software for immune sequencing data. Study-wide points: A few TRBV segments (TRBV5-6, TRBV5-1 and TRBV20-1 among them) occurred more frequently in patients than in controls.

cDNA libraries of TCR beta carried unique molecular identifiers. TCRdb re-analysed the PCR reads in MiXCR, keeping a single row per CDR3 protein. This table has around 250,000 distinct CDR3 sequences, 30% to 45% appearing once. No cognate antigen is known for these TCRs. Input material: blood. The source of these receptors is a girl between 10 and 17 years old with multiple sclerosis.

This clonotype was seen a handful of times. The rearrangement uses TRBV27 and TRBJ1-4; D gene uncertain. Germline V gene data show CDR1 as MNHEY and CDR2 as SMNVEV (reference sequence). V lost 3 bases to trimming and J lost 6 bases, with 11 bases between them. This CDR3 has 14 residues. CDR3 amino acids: CASSFLADYEKLFF. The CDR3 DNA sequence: TGTGCCAGCAGTTTCCTGGCAGACTATGAAAAACTGTTTTTT.

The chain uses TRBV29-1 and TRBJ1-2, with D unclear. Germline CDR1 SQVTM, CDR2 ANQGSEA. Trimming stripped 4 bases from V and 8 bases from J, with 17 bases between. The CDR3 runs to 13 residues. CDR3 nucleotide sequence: TGCAGCGTTGCTGGGATAGGGTTTAAGGGCTACACCTTC. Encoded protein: CSVAGIGFKGYTF.

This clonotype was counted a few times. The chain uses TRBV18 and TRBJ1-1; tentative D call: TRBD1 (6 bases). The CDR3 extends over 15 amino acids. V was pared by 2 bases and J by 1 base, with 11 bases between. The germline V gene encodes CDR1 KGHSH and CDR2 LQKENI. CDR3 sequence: CASSPGQTRNTEAFF. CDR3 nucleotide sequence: TGTGCCAGCTCACCAGGACAGACTAGGAACACTGAAGCTTTCTTT.

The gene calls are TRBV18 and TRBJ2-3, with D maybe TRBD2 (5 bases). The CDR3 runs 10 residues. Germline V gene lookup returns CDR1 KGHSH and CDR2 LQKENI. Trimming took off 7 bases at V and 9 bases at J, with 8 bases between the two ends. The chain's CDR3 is CASYRRTQYF. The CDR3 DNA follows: TGTGCCAGCTACCGGAGGACGCAGTATTTT.

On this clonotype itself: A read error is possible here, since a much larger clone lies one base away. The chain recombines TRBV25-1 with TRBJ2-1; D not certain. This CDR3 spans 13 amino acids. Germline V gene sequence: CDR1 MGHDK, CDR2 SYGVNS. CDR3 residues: CASRSPMYSEQFF. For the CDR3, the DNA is TGTGCCAGCAGGAGCCCTATGTACAGTGAGCAGTTCTTC.

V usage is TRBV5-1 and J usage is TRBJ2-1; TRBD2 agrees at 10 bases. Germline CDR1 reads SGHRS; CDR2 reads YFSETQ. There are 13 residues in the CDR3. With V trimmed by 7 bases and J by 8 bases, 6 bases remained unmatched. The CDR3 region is CASSSGREDEQFF. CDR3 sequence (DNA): TGCGCCAGCTCTAGCGGGAGAGAGGATGAGCAGTTCTTC.

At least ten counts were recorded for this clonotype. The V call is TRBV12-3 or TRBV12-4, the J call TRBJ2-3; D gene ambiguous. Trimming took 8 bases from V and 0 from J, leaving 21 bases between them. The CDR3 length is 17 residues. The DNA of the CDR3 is TGTGCCAGCTTCCCTCCTCGGAGACACACTAGCACAGATACGCAGTATTTT. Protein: CASFPPRRHTSTDTQYF.

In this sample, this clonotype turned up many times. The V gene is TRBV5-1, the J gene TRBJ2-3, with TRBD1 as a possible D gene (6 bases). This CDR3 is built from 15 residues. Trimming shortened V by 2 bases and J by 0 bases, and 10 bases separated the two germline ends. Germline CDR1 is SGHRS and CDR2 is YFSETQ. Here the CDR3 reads CASSLGGHSTDTQYF. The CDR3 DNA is TGCGCCAGCAGCTTAGGGGGACATAGCACAGATACGCAGTATTTT.

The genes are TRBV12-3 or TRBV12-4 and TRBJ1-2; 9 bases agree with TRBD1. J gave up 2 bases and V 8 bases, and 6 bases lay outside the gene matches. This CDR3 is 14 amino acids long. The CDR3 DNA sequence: TGTGCCAGCGTGCCGGGACAGGGAAACTATGGCTACACCTTC. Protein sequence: CASVPGQGNYGYTF.

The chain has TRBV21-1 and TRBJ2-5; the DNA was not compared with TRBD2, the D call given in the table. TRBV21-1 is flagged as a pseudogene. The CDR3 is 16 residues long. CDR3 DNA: TGCGCCAGCAGCAAACTCGGAGCGGTCATATACAATGAGCAGTACTTC. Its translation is CASSKLGAVIYNEQYF.

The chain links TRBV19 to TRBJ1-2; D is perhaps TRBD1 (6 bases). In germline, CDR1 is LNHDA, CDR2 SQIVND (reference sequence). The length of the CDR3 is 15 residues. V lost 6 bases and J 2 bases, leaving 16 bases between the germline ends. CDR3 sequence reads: CASSYPGQLNYGYTF. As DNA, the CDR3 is TGTGCCAGTAGCTATCCCGGACAGCTGAACTATGGCTACACCTTC.

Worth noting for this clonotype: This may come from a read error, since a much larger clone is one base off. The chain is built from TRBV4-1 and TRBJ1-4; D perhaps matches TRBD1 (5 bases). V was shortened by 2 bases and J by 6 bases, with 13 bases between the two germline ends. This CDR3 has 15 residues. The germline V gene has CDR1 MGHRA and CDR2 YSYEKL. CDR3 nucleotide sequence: TGCGCCAGCAGCCAAATAGGGGCAAGAGATGAAAAACTGTTTTTT. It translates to CASSQIGARDEKLFF.

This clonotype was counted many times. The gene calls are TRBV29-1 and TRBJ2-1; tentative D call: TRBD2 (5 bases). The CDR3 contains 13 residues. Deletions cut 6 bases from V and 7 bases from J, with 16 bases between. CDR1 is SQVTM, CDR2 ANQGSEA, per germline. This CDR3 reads CSVERPEGNEQFF. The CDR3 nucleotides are TGCAGCGTGGAAAGACCCGAGGGTAATGAGCAGTTCTTC.

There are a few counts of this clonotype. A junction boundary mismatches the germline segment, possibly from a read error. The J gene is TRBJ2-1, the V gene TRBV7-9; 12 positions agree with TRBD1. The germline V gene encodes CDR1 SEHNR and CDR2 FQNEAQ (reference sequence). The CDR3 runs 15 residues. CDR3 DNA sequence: TGTGCCAGCAGCTTTTGGGACAGGGGGCTCAATGGGCAGTTCTTC. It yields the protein CASSFWDRGLNGQFF.

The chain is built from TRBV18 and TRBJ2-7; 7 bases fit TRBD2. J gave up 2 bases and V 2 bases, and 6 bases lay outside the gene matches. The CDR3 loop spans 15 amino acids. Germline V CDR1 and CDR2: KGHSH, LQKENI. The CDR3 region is CASSPRTGGTYEQYF. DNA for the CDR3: TGTGCCAGCTCACCAAGGACGGGAGGAACCTACGAGCAGTACTTC.

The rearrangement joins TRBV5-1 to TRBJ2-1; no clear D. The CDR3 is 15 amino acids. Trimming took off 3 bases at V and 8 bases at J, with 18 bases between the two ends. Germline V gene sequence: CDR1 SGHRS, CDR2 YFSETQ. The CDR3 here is CASSSRSVVLHEQFF. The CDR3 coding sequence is TGCGCCAGCAGCTCGCGGAGCGTCGTTTTGCATGAGCAGTTCTTC.

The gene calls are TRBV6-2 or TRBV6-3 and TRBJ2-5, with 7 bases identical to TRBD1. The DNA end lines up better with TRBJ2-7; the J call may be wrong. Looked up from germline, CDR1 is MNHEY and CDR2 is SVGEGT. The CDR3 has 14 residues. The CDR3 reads CASNPDRINYEQYF. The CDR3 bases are TGTGCCAGCAACCCGGACAGGATCAACTACGAGCAGTACTTC.

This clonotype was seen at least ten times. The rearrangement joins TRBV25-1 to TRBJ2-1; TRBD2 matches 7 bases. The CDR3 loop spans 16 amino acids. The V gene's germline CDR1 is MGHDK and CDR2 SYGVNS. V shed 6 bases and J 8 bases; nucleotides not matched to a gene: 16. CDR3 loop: CASSLPSGGRGDEQFF. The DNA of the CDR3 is TGTGCCAGCAGCTTGCCTAGCGGAGGGCGGGGCGATGAGCAGTTCTTC.

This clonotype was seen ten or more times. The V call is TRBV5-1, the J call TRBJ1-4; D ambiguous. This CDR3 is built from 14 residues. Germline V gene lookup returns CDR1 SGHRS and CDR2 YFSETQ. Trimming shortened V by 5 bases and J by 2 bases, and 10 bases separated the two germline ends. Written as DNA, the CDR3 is TGCGCCAGCAGAGCTGGAAATACTAATGAAAAACTGTTTTTT. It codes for CASRAGNTNEKLFF.

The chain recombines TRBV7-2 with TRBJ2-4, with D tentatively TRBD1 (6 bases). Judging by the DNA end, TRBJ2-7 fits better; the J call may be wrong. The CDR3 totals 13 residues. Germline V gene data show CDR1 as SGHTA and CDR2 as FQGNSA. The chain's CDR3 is CASSPFPGAEQYF. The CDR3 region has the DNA TGTGCCAGCAGCCCCTTTCCAGGGGCCGAGCAGTACTTC.

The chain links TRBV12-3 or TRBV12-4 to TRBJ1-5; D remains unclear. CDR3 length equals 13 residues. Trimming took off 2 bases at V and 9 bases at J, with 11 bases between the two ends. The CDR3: CASSLMGNRPQHF. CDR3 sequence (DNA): TGTGCCAGCAGTTTAATGGGGAACCGGCCCCAGCATTTT.

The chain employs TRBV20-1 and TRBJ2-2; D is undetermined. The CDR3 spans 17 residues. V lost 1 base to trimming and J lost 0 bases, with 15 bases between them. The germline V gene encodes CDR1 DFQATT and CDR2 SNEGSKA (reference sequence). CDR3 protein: CSARGFPGRPNTGELFF. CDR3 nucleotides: TGCAGTGCTAGAGGTTTCCCTGGCAGACCGAACACCGGGGAGCTGTTTTTT.

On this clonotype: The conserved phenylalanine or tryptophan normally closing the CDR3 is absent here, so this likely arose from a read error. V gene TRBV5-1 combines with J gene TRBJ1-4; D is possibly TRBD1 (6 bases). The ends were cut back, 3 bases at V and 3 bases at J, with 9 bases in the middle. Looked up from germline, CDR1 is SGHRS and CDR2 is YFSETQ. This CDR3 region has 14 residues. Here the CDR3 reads CASSYTGSNEKLFC. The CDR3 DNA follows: TGCGCCAGCAGCTACACAGGGTCTAATGAAAAACTGTTTTGT.

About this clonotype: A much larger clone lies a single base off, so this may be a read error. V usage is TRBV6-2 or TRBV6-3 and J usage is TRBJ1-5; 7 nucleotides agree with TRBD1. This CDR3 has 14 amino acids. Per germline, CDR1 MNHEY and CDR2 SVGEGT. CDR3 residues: CTSSADRAVRPQHF. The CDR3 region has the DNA TGTACCAGCAGTGCAGACAGGGCGGTTCGGCCCCAGCATTTT.

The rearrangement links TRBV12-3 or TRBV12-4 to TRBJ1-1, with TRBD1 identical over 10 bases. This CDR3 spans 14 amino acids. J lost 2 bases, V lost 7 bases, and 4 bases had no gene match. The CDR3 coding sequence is TGTGCCAGCAAGGGGGACAGGGGAAACACTGAAGCTTTCTTT. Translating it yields CASKGDRGNTEAFF.

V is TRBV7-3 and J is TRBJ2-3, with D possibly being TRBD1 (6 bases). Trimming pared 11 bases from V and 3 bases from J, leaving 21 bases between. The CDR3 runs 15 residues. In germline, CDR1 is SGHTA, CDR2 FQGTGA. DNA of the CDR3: TGTGCCGGCCATGGGGGCGCGGAGCGGACAGATACGCAGTATTTT. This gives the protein CAGHGGAERTDTQYF.

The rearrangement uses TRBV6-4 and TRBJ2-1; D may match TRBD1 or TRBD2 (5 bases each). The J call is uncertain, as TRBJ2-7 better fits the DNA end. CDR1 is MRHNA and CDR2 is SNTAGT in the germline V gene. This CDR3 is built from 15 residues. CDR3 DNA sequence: TGTGCCAGCAGCCCGTCCGGGACCTCCTACAATGAGCAGTACTTC. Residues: CASSPSGTSYNEQYF.

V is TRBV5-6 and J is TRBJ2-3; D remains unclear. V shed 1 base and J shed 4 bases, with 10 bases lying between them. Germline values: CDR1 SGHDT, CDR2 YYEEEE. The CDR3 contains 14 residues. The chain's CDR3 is CASSLYNPSDTQYF. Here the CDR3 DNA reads TGTGCCAGCAGCTTGTACAATCCATCAGATACGCAGTATTTT.

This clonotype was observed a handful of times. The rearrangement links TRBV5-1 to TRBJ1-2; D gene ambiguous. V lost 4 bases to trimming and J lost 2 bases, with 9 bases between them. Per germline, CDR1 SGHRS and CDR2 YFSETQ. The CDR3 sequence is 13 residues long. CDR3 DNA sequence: TGCGCCAGCAGCGGCGGTCAGAACTATGGCTACACCTTC. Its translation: CASSGGQNYGYTF.

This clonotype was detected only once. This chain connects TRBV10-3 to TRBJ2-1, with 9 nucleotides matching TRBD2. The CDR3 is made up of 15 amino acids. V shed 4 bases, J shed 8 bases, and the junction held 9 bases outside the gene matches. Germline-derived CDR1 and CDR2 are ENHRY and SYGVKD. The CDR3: CAISGVAGGPDEQFF. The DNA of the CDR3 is TGTGCCATCAGTGGGGTGGCGGGAGGGCCAGATGAGCAGTTCTTC.

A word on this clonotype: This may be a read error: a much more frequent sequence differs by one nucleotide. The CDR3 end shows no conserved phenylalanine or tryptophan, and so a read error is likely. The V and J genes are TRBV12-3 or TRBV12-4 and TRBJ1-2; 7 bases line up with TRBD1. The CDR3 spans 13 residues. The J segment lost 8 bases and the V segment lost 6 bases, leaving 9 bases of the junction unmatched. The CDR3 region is CASSLRDRIGYTV. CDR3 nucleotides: TGTGCCAGCAGCCTCCGGGACAGAATCGGCTACACCGTC.